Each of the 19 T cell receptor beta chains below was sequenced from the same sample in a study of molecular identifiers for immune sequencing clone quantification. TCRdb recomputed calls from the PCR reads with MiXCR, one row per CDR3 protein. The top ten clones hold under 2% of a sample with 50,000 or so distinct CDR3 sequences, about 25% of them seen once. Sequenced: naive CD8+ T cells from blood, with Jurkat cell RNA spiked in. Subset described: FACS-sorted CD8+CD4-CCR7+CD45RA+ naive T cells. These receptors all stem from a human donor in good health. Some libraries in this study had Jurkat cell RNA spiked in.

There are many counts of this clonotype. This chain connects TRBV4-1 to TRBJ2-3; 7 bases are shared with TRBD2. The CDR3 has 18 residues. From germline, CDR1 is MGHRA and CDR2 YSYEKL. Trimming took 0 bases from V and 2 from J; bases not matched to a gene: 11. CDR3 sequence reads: CASSQEPPLAGVTDTQYF. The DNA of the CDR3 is TGCGCCAGCAGCCAAGAGCCCCCATTGGCGGGAGTCACAGATACGCAGTATTTT.

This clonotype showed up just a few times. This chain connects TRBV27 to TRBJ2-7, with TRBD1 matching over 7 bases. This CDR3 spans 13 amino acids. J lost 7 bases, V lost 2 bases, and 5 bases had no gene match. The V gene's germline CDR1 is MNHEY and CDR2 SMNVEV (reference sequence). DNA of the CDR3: TGTGCCAGCAGTTTAAGGGGGCGCGGGGAGCAGTACTTC. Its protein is CASSLRGRGEQYF.

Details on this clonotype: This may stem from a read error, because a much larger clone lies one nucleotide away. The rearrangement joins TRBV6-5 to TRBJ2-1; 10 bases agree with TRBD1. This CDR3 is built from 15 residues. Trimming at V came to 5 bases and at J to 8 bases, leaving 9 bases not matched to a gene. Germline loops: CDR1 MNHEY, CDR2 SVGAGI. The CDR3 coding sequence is TGTGCCAGCAGTGTACGGGACAGGGGCGGTGATGAGCAGTTCTTC. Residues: CASSVRDRGGDEQFF.

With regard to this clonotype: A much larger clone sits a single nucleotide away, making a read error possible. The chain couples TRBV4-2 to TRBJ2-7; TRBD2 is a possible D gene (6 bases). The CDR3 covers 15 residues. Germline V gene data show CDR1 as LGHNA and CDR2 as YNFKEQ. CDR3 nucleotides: TGTGCCAGCAGCCAAGAATTCGGGGAGGCCTACGGGCAGTACTTC. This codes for CASSQEFGEAYGQYF.

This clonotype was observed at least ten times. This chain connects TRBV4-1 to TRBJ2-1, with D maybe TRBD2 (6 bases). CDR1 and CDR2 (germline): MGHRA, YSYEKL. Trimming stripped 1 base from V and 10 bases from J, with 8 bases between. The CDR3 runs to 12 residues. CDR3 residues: CASSQVAGEQFF. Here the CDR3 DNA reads TGCGCCAGCAGCCAAGTGGCGGGAGAGCAGTTCTTC.

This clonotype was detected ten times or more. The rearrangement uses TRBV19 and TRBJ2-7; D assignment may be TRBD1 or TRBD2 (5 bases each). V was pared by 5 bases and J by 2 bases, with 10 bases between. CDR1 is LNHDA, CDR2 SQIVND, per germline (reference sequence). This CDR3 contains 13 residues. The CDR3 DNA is TGTGCCAGTAGTGCCGGGGCTGCCTACGAGCAGTACTTC. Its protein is CASSAGAAYEQYF.

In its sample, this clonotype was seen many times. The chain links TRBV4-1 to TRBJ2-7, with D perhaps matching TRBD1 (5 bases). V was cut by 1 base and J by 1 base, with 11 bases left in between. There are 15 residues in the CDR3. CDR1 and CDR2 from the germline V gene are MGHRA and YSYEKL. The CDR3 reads CASSQGAGKSYEQYF. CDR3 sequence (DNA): TGCGCCAGCAGCCAAGGGGCAGGGAAGTCCTACGAGCAGTACTTC.

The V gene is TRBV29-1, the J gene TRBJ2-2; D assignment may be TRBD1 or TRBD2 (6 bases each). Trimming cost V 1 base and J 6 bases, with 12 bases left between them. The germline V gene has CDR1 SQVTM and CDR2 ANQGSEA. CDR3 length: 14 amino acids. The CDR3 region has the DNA TGCAGCGTTGAAGGTCGGGGGCGGGCCGGGGAGCTGTTTTTT. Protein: CSVEGRGRAGELFF.

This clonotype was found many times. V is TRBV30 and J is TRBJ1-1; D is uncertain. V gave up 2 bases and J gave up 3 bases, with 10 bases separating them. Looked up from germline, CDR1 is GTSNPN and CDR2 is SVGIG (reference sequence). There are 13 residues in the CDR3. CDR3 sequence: CAWSTDGYTEAFF. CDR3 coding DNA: TGTGCCTGGAGTACTGACGGCTACACTGAAGCTTTCTTT.

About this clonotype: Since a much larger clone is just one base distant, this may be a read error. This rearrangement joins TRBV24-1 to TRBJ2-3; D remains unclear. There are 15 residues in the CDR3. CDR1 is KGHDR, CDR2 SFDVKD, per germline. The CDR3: CATSDFGRSTDKQYF. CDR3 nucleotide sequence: TGTGCCACCAGTGATTTTGGTAGAAGCACAGATAAGCAGTATTTT.

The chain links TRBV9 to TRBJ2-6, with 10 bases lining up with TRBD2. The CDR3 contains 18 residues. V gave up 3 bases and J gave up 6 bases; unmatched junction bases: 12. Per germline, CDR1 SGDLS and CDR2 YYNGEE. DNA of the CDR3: TGTGCCAGCAGCGAGACCGGGACTAGCGCACTTTCGGCCAACGTCCTGACTTTC. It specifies CASSETGTSALSANVLTF.

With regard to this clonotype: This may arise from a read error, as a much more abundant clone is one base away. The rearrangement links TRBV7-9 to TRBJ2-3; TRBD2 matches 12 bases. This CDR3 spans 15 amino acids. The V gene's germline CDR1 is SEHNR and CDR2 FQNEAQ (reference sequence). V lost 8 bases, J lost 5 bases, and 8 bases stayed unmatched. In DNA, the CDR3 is TGTGCCAGCGGCCGGACTAGCGGGACGAAAGATACGCAGTATTTT. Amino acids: CASGRTSGTKDTQYF.

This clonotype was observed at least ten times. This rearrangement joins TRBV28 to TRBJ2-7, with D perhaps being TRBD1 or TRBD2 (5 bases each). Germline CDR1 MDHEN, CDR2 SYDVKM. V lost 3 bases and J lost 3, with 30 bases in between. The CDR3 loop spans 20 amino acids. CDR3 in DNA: TGTGCCAGCAGTTTGCCCCTTGGCGGTTCAGGGACCGGGGCTCGCTACGAGCAGTACTTC. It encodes CASSLPLGGSGTGARYEQYF.

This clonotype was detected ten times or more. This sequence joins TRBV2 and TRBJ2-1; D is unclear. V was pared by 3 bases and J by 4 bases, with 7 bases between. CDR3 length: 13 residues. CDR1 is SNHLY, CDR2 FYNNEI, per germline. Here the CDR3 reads CASSDGRYNEQFF. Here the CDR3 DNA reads TGTGCCAGCAGTGATGGCCGGTACAATGAGCAGTTCTTC.

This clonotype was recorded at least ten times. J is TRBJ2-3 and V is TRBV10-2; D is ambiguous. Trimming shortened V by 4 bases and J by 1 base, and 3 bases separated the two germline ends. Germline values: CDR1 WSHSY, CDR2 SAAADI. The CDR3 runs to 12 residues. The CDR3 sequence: CASSVGTDTQYF. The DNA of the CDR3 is TGCGCCAGCAGTGTCGGCACAGATACGCAGTATTTT.

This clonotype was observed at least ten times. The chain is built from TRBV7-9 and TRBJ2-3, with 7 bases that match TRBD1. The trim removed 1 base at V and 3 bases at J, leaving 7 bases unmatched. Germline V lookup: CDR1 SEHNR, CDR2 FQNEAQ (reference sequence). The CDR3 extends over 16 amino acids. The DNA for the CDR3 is TGTGCCAGCAGCTTAGTAGACGGGACAGTAACAGATACGCAGTATTTT. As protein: CASSLVDGTVTDTQYF.

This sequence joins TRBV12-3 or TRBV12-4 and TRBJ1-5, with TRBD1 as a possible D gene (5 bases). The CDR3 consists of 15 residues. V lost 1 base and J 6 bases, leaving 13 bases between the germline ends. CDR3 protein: CASSLEAGFPQPQHF. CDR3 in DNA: TGTGCCAGCAGTTTAGAGGCAGGGTTCCCTCAGCCCCAGCATTTT.

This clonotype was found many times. The CDR3 region is CASSLAALSNQPQHF. Written as DNA, the CDR3 is TGTGCCAGCAGTTTAGCGGCCCTAAGCAATCAGCCCCAGCATTTT. The chain uses TRBV27 and TRBJ1-5; no definite D call. The CDR3 runs to 15 residues. Germline V gene sequence: CDR1 MNHEY, CDR2 SMNVEV (reference sequence). Trimming took 2 bases from V and 1 from J, leaving 9 bases between them.

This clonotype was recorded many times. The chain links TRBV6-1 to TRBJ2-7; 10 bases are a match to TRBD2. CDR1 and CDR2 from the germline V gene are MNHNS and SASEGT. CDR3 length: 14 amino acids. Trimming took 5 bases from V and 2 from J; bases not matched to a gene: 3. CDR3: CASSRTSGAYEQYF. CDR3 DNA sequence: TGTGCCAGCAGTAGGACTAGCGGAGCCTACGAGCAGTACTTC.